This TCR beta chain stems from a study of shared clonotypes between healthy human individuals. Findings and caveats of the study: The study drew on few donors, limiting represented genetic and exposure-history diversity. Across four donors, naive CD4 shared 5% to 6%, naive CD8 more than 3%, memory CD4 2% to 2.5%, memory CD8 under 0.5%.

Concerning this clone itself: Its antigen is unknown.

The donor population consisted of healthy HIV-negative adults with no recent acute infections or vaccinations. The assay was immunoSEQ multiplex PCR, and TCRdb's table has in-frame clones only and misses some. The table includes roughly 2.5 million clones, more than 80% detected once. Germline assignment: CDR1 PRHDT and CDR2 FYEKMQ (reference sequence). V lost 4 bases to trimming and J lost 0 bases, with 13 bases between them. The CDR3 contains 16 residues. The clonotype originates from a man between 18 and 35 years old in good health. This chain joins TRBV13 and TRBJ1-3; D unresolved. The sample comprised naive CD4+ T cells sorted from blood. Subset meaning: CD45RA+ positively selected. The CDR3 sequence is CASSSRSPSSGNTIYF. For the CDR3, the DNA is TGTGCCAGCAGCTCCCGTAGCCCAAGCTCTGGAAACACCATATATTTT. Based on the CDR3 plus reference TRBV13 and TRBJ1-3, the full variable domain is AAGVIQSPRHLIKEKRETATLKCYPIPRHDTVYWYQQGPGQDPQFLISFYEKMQSDKGSIPDRFSAQQFSDYHSELNMSSLELGDSALYFCASSSRSPSSGNTIYFGEGSWLTVV.